This TCR beta chain was sequenced for a study of control samples from healthy donors and cancer patients. Data came from immunoSEQ multiplex PCR; TCRdb stores just in-frame clones and leaves some out. The table has some 150,000 clones, approximately 93% seen once. The CDR3 has 13 amino acids. The germline V gene encodes CDR1 SGHNT and CDR2 YENEEA. V was pared by 4 bases and J by 1 base, with 7 bases between. The sequence was collected from a man between 50 and 59 years old in good health. V gene TRBV11-3 combines with J gene TRBJ1-1, with D hard to call. Source material: blood. DNA for the CDR3: TGTGCCAGCAGCTGGGCGGCGAACACTGAAGCTTTCTTT. It codes for CASSWAANTEAFF.